The clone carrying this T cell receptor (beta chain) was counted at least ten times. Its antigen remains unidentified. This specimen belongs to a study of T cells in Graves' hyperthyroidism and ophthalmopathy. Across the whole study: Peripheral blood was secured at the point of initial diagnosis, before any treatment.

Study-level findings and limits: Most expanded thyroid clonotypes above 0.001 also appeared in blood.

RNA transcripts were the template for amplifying TCR beta CDR3 regions. During a first-round RT-PCR of the TCR CDR3, the HTBI primer set was used. TCRdb passed the multiplex PCR reads through MiXCR, listing each CDR3 protein once. This repertoire shows 550,000 to 600,000 distinct CDR3 sequences, approximately 16% found once; its top ten account for 15% to 20%. Criteria for exclusion of patients were uncontrolled infection, other autoimmune disease, pregnancy or lactation. PBMCs were sourced from roughly 9.3 ml fresh peripheral blood. J gave up 3 bases and V 4 bases, and 8 bases lay outside the gene matches. The CDR3 sequence is 18 residues long. Germline-derived CDR1 and CDR2 are LGHDT and YNNKEL (reference sequence).

Sequencing input: blood. This chain uses TRBV3-1 with TRBJ2-1; 14 bases are a match to TRBD2. The clonotype was recovered from a woman aged 18-29 years with Graves' hyperthyroidism. CDR3 residues: CASSPARTSGRSYNEQFF. The CDR3 DNA reads as TGTGCCAGCAGCCCTGCTCGGACTAGCGGGAGGAGCTACAATGAGCAGTTCTTC.